Presented here are 25 T cell receptor beta chains from one specimen sequenced in a study of CD8 T cells in ankylosing spondylitis. Study-wide findings and caveats: Fewer than ten highly homologous variants made up a TCR beta motif that seemed to typify ankylosing spondylitis blood.

The antigens of these receptors remain unknown. TCRdb passed the 5' RACE reads through MiXCR, listing each CDR3 protein once. The data hold a few hundred thousand distinct CDR3 sequences, with 15% to 20% observed a single time. Sequenced material: blood, either unsorted or a sorted T cell fraction (not recorded which). Source of these receptors: a male donor with ankylosing spondylitis.

This clonotype was recorded a few times. The chain carries TRBV2 and TRBJ2-7; 8 nucleotides match TRBD1. Trimming took 3 bases from V and 4 from J; bases not matched to a gene: 8. The CDR3 length is 15 residues. From germline, CDR1 is SNHLY and CDR2 FYNNEI. The CDR3 DNA reads TGTGCCAGCAGTGAGTCTGGACAGGGTTTGTACGAGCAGTACTTC. Translation: CASSESGQGLYEQYF. The full variable domain, completed using reference TRBV2 and TRBJ2-7, is EPEVTQTPSHQVTQMGQEVILRCVPISNHLYFYWYRQILGQKVEFLVSFYNNEISEKSEIFDDQFSVERPDGSNFTLKIRSTKLEDSAMYFCASSESGQGLYEQYFGPGTRLTVT.

This clonotype was counted a few times. This chain uses TRBV2 with TRBJ1-2; D remains ambiguous. Trimming took 0 bases from V and 1 from J, leaving 3 bases between them. Per the germline V gene, CDR1 is SNHLY and CDR2 is FYNNEI. The CDR3 covers 13 residues. CDR3 nucleotides: TGTGCCAGCAGTGAAGCCAATAACTATGGCTACACCTTC. It translates to CASSEANNYGYTF.

V usage is TRBV6-5 and J usage is TRBJ2-4; TRBD2 might be the D (5 bases). Trimming shortened V by 2 bases and J by 6 bases, and 14 bases separated the two germline ends. The germline CDR1 and CDR2 sequences are MNHEY and SVGAGI. The CDR3 is 15 residues long. The CDR3 coding sequence is TGTGCCAGCAGTTACAGTGGGGATAGCGTAAACATTCAGTACTTC. Its protein product is CASSYSGDSVNIQYF.

This clonotype was observed at least ten times. The chain is built from TRBV3-1 and TRBJ2-7; D is unclear. Trimming left V 4 bases short and J 6 bases short, with 22 bases between. Germline lookup yields CDR1 LGHDT and CDR2 YNNKEL (reference sequence). This CDR3 is 16 amino acids long. In DNA form, the CDR3 reads TGTGCCAGCAGCCCAGTGGATAAGGCCCCCAGCTCCGAGCAGTACTTC. It translates to CASSPVDKAPSSEQYF.

This chain joins TRBV6-6 and TRBJ2-1; 8 nucleotides align to TRBD2. J lost 4 bases, V lost 8 bases, and 4 bases had no gene match. Germline assignment: CDR1 MNHNY and CDR2 SVGAGI (reference sequence). The CDR3 totals 13 residues. The CDR3 nucleotides read TGTGCCAGCGGGGCTAGCGGGTACAATGAGCAGTTCTTC. Translated, it gives CASGASGYNEQFF.

The V call is TRBV18, the J call TRBJ2-7; TRBD2 agrees at 10 bases. This CDR3 comprises 15 residues. Per the germline V gene, CDR1 is KGHSH and CDR2 is LQKENI. After removal of 2 bases from V and 6 bases from J, the junction contained 7 bases not matched to a gene. CDR3 residues: CASSPGIAGGGEQYF. CDR3 coding DNA: TGTGCCAGCTCACCAGGGATAGCGGGAGGTGGCGAGCAGTACTTC.

The chain couples TRBV11-2 to TRBJ2-2, with 7 bases lining up with TRBD1. The length of the CDR3 is 17 residues. Germline CDR1 SGHAT, CDR2 FQNNGV. The trim removed 0 bases at V and 4 bases at J, leaving 8 bases unmatched. In DNA form, the CDR3 reads TGTGCCAGCAGCTTAGACCCGACAGGGTTGGTCACCGGGGAGCTGTTTTTT. It encodes CASSLDPTGLVTGELFF. Filled out from reference TRBV11-2 and TRBJ2-2, the complete variable domain reads EAGVAQSPRYKIIEKRQSVAFWCNPISGHATLYWYQQILGQGPKLLIQFQNNGVVDDSQLPKDRFSAERLKGVDSTLKIQPAKLEDSAVYLCASSLDPTGLVTGELFFGEGSRLTVL.

This clonotype has at least ten counts. V usage is TRBV12-3 or TRBV12-4 and J usage is TRBJ1-5, with 7 nucleotides matching TRBD1. The CDR3 runs to 16 residues. With 1 base clipped from V and 11 bases from J, the junction kept 14 bases outside the gene matches. CDR3 nucleotides: TGTGCCAGCAGTTTAGATGACTGGGACAGCCCTTTGGCCCAGCATTTT. Its protein product is CASSLDDWDSPLAQHF.

The chain recombines TRBV5-1 with TRBJ2-7, with D possibly TRBD2 on 6 matching bases. Germline lookup yields CDR1 SGHRS and CDR2 YFSETQ. Between the trimmed V and J ends, which lost 4 bases and 3 bases, there was a span of 14 bases. The CDR3 is made up of 14 amino acids. This chain's CDR3 is CASSRRDDGYEQYF. The CDR3 DNA reads as TGCGCCAGCAGCAGGAGGGATGACGGCTACGAGCAGTACTTC. Full variable domain (remainder filled in from reference TRBV5-1 and TRBJ2-7): KAGVTQTPRYLIKTRGQQVTLSCSPISGHRSVSWYQQTPGQGLQFLFEYFSETQRNKGNFPGRFSGRQFSNSRSEMNVSTLELGDSALYLCASSRRDDGYEQYFGPGTRLTVT.

The chain carries TRBV12-3 or TRBV12-4 and TRBJ1-3; D is perhaps TRBD1 (5 bases). The V and J ends lost 2 bases and 2 bases respectively, with 10 bases between them. This CDR3 is built from 15 residues. CDR3 sequence (DNA): TGTGCCAGCAGTTTACAGGGTATGACTGGAAACACCATATATTTT. Translated: CASSLQGMTGNTIYF.

This clonotype turned up a few times. The genes are TRBV27 and TRBJ1-4; TRBD1 might be the D (5 bases). The germline V and J ends were trimmed by 6 bases and 4 bases, with 12 bases remaining between them. Looked up from germline, CDR1 is MNHEY and CDR2 is SMNVEV (reference sequence). The CDR3 loop spans 14 amino acids. The chain's CDR3 is CASSRGPRNEKLFF. CDR3 sequence (DNA): TGTGCCAGCAGCCGGGGCCCCCGTAATGAAAAACTGTTTTTT.

This clonotype has a handful of counts. The chain combines TRBV9 with TRBJ1-1; unclear D gene. The CDR3 runs 13 residues. Deletions cut 4 bases from V and 5 bases from J, with 12 bases between. The V gene's germline CDR1 is SGDLS and CDR2 YYNGEE. The CDR3 DNA reads as TGTGCCAGCAGCATCGGGGTAGGGACTGAAGCTTTCTTT. As protein: CASSIGVGTEAFF.

This clonotype was counted only a few times. The genes are TRBV27 and TRBJ2-1; TRBD1 is a possible D gene (5 bases). The CDR3 is made up of 15 amino acids. In germline, CDR1 is MNHEY, CDR2 SMNVEV (reference sequence). The ends were cut back, 8 bases at V and 0 bases at J, with 14 bases in the middle. The DNA of the CDR3 is TGTGCCAGCGGTTATGGACAACGCTCCTACAATGAGCAGTTCTTC. Residues: CASGYGQRSYNEQFF.

This chain connects TRBV30 to TRBJ1-4, with D hard to call. Germline V gives CDR1 GTSNPN, CDR2 SVGIG (reference sequence). Trimming stripped 0 bases from V and 8 bases from J, with 10 bases between. The CDR3 runs to 13 residues. The CDR3: CAWSVRVGEKLFF. The CDR3 DNA sequence: TGTGCCTGGAGTGTGAGGGTTGGGGAAAAACTGTTTTTT.

The rearrangement links TRBV11-3 to TRBJ2-7; 9 nucleotides align to TRBD1. Looked up from germline, CDR1 is SGHNT and CDR2 is YENEEA. This CDR3 region has 16 residues. Trimming removed 3 bases from V and 3 bases from J; junction bases left unmatched: 9. The CDR3 bases are TGTGCCAGCAGCTTCTCCTCCGGGACAGGGCACTACGAGCAGTACTTC. Translating it yields CASSFSSGTGHYEQYF.

This clonotype appeared a few times. J is TRBJ2-6 and V is TRBV7-8; D gene unclear. Per germline, CDR1 SGHVS and CDR2 FQNEAQ. V was pared by 4 bases and J by 2 bases, with 6 bases between. The CDR3 consists of 14 residues. CDR3: CASSSRAGANVLTF. The CDR3 nucleotides read TGTGCCAGCAGCTCACGGGCTGGGGCCAACGTCCTGACTTTC.

A few counts support this clonotype. V and J are TRBV20-1 and TRBJ1-6; no definite D call. The CDR3 contains 13 residues. The V gene's germline CDR1 is DFQATT and CDR2 SNEGSKA (reference sequence). V was pared by 6 bases and J by 7 bases, with 13 bases between. CDR3 amino acids: CSADAGTNSPLHF. In nucleotides, the CDR3 is TGCAGTGCCGACGCAGGAACGAATTCACCCCTCCACTTT.

This chain joins TRBV4-1 and TRBJ2-5; 12 bases match TRBD2. In germline, CDR1 is MGHRA, CDR2 YSYEKL. This CDR3 is 18 amino acids long. J gave up 7 bases and V 4 bases, and 16 bases lay outside the gene matches. The CDR3 nucleotides read TGCGCCAGCAGCCTCCGGACTAGCGGGATCCTTCCTGGGCCGACCCAGTACTTC. The encoded protein is CASSLRTSGILPGPTQYF.

V usage is TRBV7-8 and J usage is TRBJ1-4, with 12 bases matching TRBD1. There are 16 residues in the CDR3. J gave up 8 bases and V 2 bases, and 6 bases lay outside the gene matches. Germline CDR1 SGHVS, CDR2 FQNEAQ. The CDR3: CASSLFAGTGGEKLFF. For the CDR3, the DNA is TGTGCCAGCAGCTTATTTGCCGGGACAGGGGGCGAAAAACTGTTTTTT.

This clonotype was counted a few times. V and J are TRBV15 and TRBJ1-1, with a possible D match to TRBD1 (6 bases). The CDR3 runs to 16 residues. V gave up 0 bases and J gave up 2 bases, with 13 bases separating them. In germline, CDR1 is LNHNV, CDR2 YYDKDF (reference sequence). The CDR3 is CATSRDLQGLNTEAFF. CDR3 in DNA: TGTGCCACCAGCAGAGATCTACAGGGACTAAACACTGAAGCTTTCTTT.

The V and J genes are TRBV27 and TRBJ2-5; TRBD1 agrees at 8 bases. V lost 6 bases, J lost 1 base, and 4 bases stayed unmatched. The CDR3 is 14 amino acids. Germline lookup yields CDR1 MNHEY and CDR2 SMNVEV (reference sequence). CDR3 DNA sequence: TGTGCCAGCAGGAGGACAGGGTCCCAAGAGACCCAGTACTTC. It specifies CASRRTGSQETQYF.

This clonotype has only a few counts. The rearrangement links TRBV7-9 to TRBJ1-2; D is perhaps TRBD1 (5 bases). The CDR3 runs 13 residues. Germline V gives CDR1 SEHNR, CDR2 FQNEAQ (reference sequence). Deletions cut 3 bases from V and 8 bases from J, with 13 bases between. CDR3 sequence: CASSLQGGGGYTF. The CDR3 DNA reads TGTGCCAGCAGCTTGCAGGGTGGCGGCGGCTACACCTTC.

This clonotype turned up a few times. V is TRBV6-2 or TRBV6-3 and J is TRBJ1-5; no clear D gene. Trimming pared 1 base from V and 7 bases from J, leaving 8 bases between. From germline, CDR1 is MNHEY and CDR2 SVGEGT. The CDR3 consists of 13 residues. The CDR3 DNA reads TGTGCCAGCAGTTACTGGGAGGGCCAGCCCCAGCATTTT. Translation: CASSYWEGQPQHF.

This clonotype was recorded at least ten times. The rearrangement uses TRBV14 and TRBJ2-1, with 9 bases aligning to TRBD2. V lost 3 bases, J lost 4 bases, and 4 bases stayed unmatched. CDR3 length equals 15 residues. Germline CDR1 SGHDN, CDR2 FVKESK. The CDR3 nucleotides are TGTGCCAGCAGCCATAGCGGGAGTGTTTACAATGAGCAGTTCTTC. Protein: CASSHSGSVYNEQFF.

The table lists this clonotype with many counts. The gene calls are TRBV29-1 and TRBJ2-7, with D unclear. Trimming left V 4 bases short and J 1 base short, with 5 bases between. CDR3 size: 11 residues. Germline V gene sequence: CDR1 SQVTM, CDR2 ANQGSEA. CDR3 loop: CSVVGSYEQYF. Written as DNA, the CDR3 is TGCAGCGTTGTAGGATCCTACGAGCAGTACTTC.